This T cell receptor beta chain originates from a study of cytotoxic CD8 clonotypes in ibrutinib-treated CLL. Study-wide background: Partial responses numbered approximately 24 and complete responses 2; after a median around 68 months, roughly 15 stayed remitted and about twelve progressed.

Germline CDR1 reads DFQATT; CDR2 reads SNEGSKA (reference sequence). This CDR3 has 11 amino acids. In the case of this clone: Its antigen is undetermined.

A 1 in 200,000 to 1 in 1 million T cell depth was the sequencing target. Clones were read by immunoSEQ multiplex PCR, and TCRdb kept only the in-frame ones, dropping some. Of nearly 15,000 clones in the sample, 55% to 70% are singletons; the top ten hold approximately 12%. TCR beta libraries used about 2 micrograms of genomic DNA from cryopreserved PBMCs. Study-wide results and caveats: Sampling time points were not equivalent between sustained-remission and progressing patients.

The TCR sequence derives from a human donor with chronic lymphocytic leukemia. The sequenced sample was PBMCs, obtained before ibrutinib treatment. V gene TRBV20-1 combines with J gene TRBJ2-5; D tentatively fits TRBD1 or TRBD2 (6 bases each). This CDR3 is CGGGWQETQYF. The DNA of the CDR3 is TGCGGAGGGGGATGGCAAGAGACCCAGTACTTC.